The rows below give T cell receptor beta chains drawn from one sample of a study of Graves' ophthalmopathy and Graves' hyperthyroidism. MiXCR, run by TCRdb on the multiplex PCR reads, gives a single entry per CDR3 protein. The table lists about 210,000 distinct CDR3 sequences, approximately 28% of them singletons, with over 7.5% in the top ten. The sample was peripheral blood. These receptors originate from a middle-aged man with Graves' ophthalmopathy. Both conserved end residues are part of each CDR3. D genes are given only for firm matches. Clone sizes are given selectively: once, few, many, or a class where the clone is expanded.

D gene: TRBD1; V gene: TRBV6-5; J gene: TRBJ2-2; clone size: many; CDR3 length: 12; CDR3 protein: CASTGGGGELFF; CDR3 DNA: TGTGCCAGCACAGGGGGCGGCGGGGAGCTGTTTTTT
D gene: TRBD1; V gene: TRBV10-3; J gene: TRBJ2-5; clone size: -; CDR3 length: 17; CDR3 protein: CAISESRGTGTRETQYF; CDR3 DNA: TGTGCCATCAGTGAGTCGAGGGGGACAGGGACCAGGGAGACCCAGTACTTC
D gene: -; V gene: TRBV7-9; J gene: TRBJ2-5; clone size: many; CDR3 length: 14; CDR3 protein: CASSSVEGSETQYF; CDR3 DNA: TGTGCCAGCAGCTCCGTTGAAGGGAGCGAGACCCAGTACTTC
D gene: TRBD1; V gene: TRBV10-3; J gene: TRBJ1-1; clone size: -; CDR3 length: 15; CDR3 protein: CATNGGQGRSTEAFF; CDR3 DNA: TGTGCCACCAACGGGGGACAGGGTAGGAGCACTGAAGCTTTCTTT
D gene: -; V gene: TRBV7-2; J gene: TRBJ2-5; clone size: many; CDR3 length: 14; CDR3 protein: CASSLSEYQETQYF; CDR3 DNA: TGTGCCAGCAGCCTCTCTGAGTACCAAGAGACCCAGTACTTC
D gene: TRBD1; V gene: TRBV7-8; J gene: TRBJ1-2; clone size: many; CDR3 length: 14; CDR3 protein: CASSLMTGDYGYTF; CDR3 DNA: TGTGCCAGCAGCTTAATGACAGGGGACTATGGCTACACCTTC
D gene: -; V gene: TRBV6-2/TRBV6-3; J gene: TRBJ1-1; clone size: -; CDR3 length: 16; CDR3 protein: CASSYSIGGPHTEAFF; CDR3 DNA: TGTGCCAGCAGTTACTCGATTGGGGGGCCGCACACTGAAGCTTTCTTT
D gene: TRBD1; V gene: TRBV2; J gene: TRBJ2-2; clone size: many; CDR3 length: 15; CDR3 protein: CASGAGTGPTGELFF; CDR3 DNA: TGTGCCAGCGGGGCCGGGACAGGGCCCACCGGGGAGCTGTTTTTT
D gene: -; V gene: TRBV11-2; J gene: TRBJ2-2; clone size: -; CDR3 length: 15; CDR3 protein: CASGLTSGITGELFF; CDR3 DNA: TGTGCCAGCGGCTTGACGTCAGGGATAACCGGGGAGCTGTTTTTT
D gene: -; V gene: TRBV28; J gene: TRBJ2-4; clone size: many; CDR3 length: 16; CDR3 protein: CASSPIGSLAKNIQYF; CDR3 DNA: TGTGCCAGCAGTCCCATCGGGTCTCTAGCCAAAAACATTCAGTACTTC
D gene: -; V gene: TRBV27; J gene: TRBJ1-1; clone size: many; CDR3 length: 12; CDR3 protein: CASSFMNTEAFF; CDR3 DNA: TGTGCCAGCAGTTTTATGAACACTGAAGCTTTCTTT
D gene: TRBD1; V gene: TRBV28; J gene: TRBJ1-2; clone size: many; CDR3 length: 14; CDR3 protein: CASRDRTLGYGYTF; CDR3 DNA: TGTGCCAGCAGGGACAGGACCCTCGGCTATGGCTACACCTTC
D gene: -; V gene: TRBV19; J gene: TRBJ1-1; clone size: many; CDR3 length: 14; CDR3 protein: CASSIQEGNTEAFF; CDR3 DNA: TGTGCCAGTAGTATTCAGGAAGGTAACACTGAAGCTTTCTTT
D gene: -; V gene: TRBV7-9; J gene: TRBJ2-7; clone size: many; CDR3 length: 16; CDR3 protein: CASSLGISREGDEQYF; CDR3 DNA: TGTGCCAGCAGCTTAGGGATATCGAGGGAGGGGGACGAGCAGTACTTC
D gene: -; V gene: TRBV6-2/TRBV6-3; J gene: TRBJ1-2; clone size: many; CDR3 length: 16; CDR3 protein: CASSSLDSKNLYGYTF; CDR3 DNA: TGTGCCAGCAGCTCACTGGACAGCAAGAATCTCTATGGCTACACCTTC
D gene: -; V gene: TRBV7-8; J gene: TRBJ1-1; clone size: few; CDR3 length: 14; CDR3 protein: CASSSSQSIKEAFF; CDR3 DNA: TGTGCCAGCAGCTCCTCACAGAGCATTAAGGAAGCTTTCTTT
D gene: -; V gene: TRBV5-1; J gene: TRBJ2-7; clone size: many; CDR3 length: 13; CDR3 protein: CASSARASGEQYF; CDR3 DNA: TGCGCCAGCAGCGCCCGGGCCTCGGGAGAGCAGTACTTC
D gene: -; V gene: TRBV5-5; J gene: TRBJ2-7; clone size: many; CDR3 length: 15; CDR3 protein: CASSLRDWDYGEQYF; CDR3 DNA: TGTGCCAGCAGCTTGAGGGATTGGGATTACGGCGAGCAGTACTTC
D gene: -; V gene: TRBV20-1; J gene: TRBJ2-2; clone size: -; CDR3 length: 12; CDR3 protein: CSARFLAGELFF; CDR3 DNA: TGCAGTGCTAGGTTCTTGGCCGGGGAGCTGTTTTTT
D gene: TRBD2; V gene: TRBV6-2/TRBV6-3; J gene: TRBJ2-5; clone size: many; CDR3 length: 15; CDR3 protein: CASSYISGSGETQYF; CDR3 DNA: TGTGCCAGCAGTTACATTAGCGGGAGTGGAGAGACCCAGTACTTC
D gene: -; V gene: TRBV6-5; J gene: TRBJ2-5; clone size: many; CDR3 length: 13; CDR3 protein: CASRLGVSGTQYF; CDR3 DNA: TGTGCCAGCCGACTAGGCGTTTCGGGGACCCAGTACTTC
D gene: -; V gene: TRBV18; J gene: TRBJ2-2; clone size: few; CDR3 length: 14; CDR3 protein: CANSGLRNTGELFF; CDR3 DNA: TGTGCCAATTCGGGACTCCGAAACACCGGGGAGCTGTTTTTT
D gene: -; V gene: TRBV19; J gene: TRBJ1-5; clone size: many; CDR3 length: 12; CDR3 protein: CASSMVDRLQHF; CDR3 DNA: TGTGCCAGTAGTATGGTTGACAGGCTCCAGCATTTT
D gene: -; V gene: TRBV19; J gene: TRBJ1-1; clone size: -; CDR3 length: 13; CDR3 protein: CASSYKGWLEAFF; CDR3 DNA: TGTGCCAGTAGTTATAAGGGCTGGCTTGAAGCTTTCTTT
D gene: -; V gene: TRBV28; J gene: TRBJ1-5; clone size: many; CDR3 length: 12; CDR3 protein: CASSPPGQPQHF; CDR3 DNA: TGTGCCAGCAGTCCTCCGGGTCAGCCCCAGCATTTT
D gene: -; V gene: TRBV18; J gene: TRBJ1-5; clone size: few; CDR3 length: 14; CDR3 protein: CASSPGDSNQPQHF; CDR3 DNA: TGTGCCAGCTCACCAGGGGACAGCAATCAGCCCCAGCATTTT
D gene: -; V gene: TRBV18; J gene: TRBJ1-3; clone size: many; CDR3 length: 15; CDR3 protein: CASSPRPGSGNTIYF; CDR3 DNA: TGTGCCAGCTCACCCCGTCCCGGCTCTGGAAACACCATATATTTT
D gene: -; V gene: TRBV27; J gene: TRBJ2-5; clone size: -; CDR3 length: 14; CDR3 protein: CASRRLLAEETQYF; CDR3 DNA: TGTGCCAGCAGGAGGTTACTAGCAGAAGAGACCCAGTACTTC
D gene: -; V gene: TRBV7-8; J gene: TRBJ2-7; clone size: many; CDR3 length: 11; CDR3 protein: CASSLNDEQYF; CDR3 DNA: TGTGCCAGCAGCTTAAACGACGAGCAGTACTTC
D gene: TRBD1; V gene: TRBV12-3/TRBV12-4; J gene: TRBJ1-5; clone size: once; CDR3 length: 16; CDR3 protein: CASSLWDRDFNQPQHF; CDR3 DNA: TGTGCCAGCAGTTTATGGGACAGGGACTTCAATCAGCCCCAGCATTTT
D gene: TRBD2; V gene: TRBV28; J gene: TRBJ2-2; clone size: many; CDR3 length: 15; CDR3 protein: CASNGLAVDTGELFF; CDR3 DNA: TGTGCCAGCAATGGACTAGCAGTTGACACCGGGGAGCTGTTTTTT
D gene: -; V gene: TRBV12-3/TRBV12-4; J gene: TRBJ2-6; clone size: many; CDR3 length: 18; CDR3 protein: CASSFLGRESSGANVLTF; CDR3 DNA: TGTGCCAGCAGTTTTCTCGGCAGGGAAAGCTCTGGGGCCAACGTCCTGACTTTC
D gene: TRBD1; V gene: TRBV4-3; J gene: TRBJ1-1; clone size: many; CDR3 length: 16; CDR3 protein: CASSPGQGALNTEAFF; CDR3 DNA: TGCGCCAGCAGCCCGGGACAGGGGGCCCTGAACACTGAAGCTTTCTTT
D gene: -; V gene: TRBV6-1; J gene: TRBJ1-5; clone size: many; CDR3 length: 13; CDR3 protein: CASSPDSLKPQHF; CDR3 DNA: TGTGCCAGCAGTCCGGACAGTTTGAAGCCCCAGCATTTT
D gene: TRBD2; V gene: TRBV7-9; J gene: TRBJ2-7; clone size: many; CDR3 length: 16; CDR3 protein: CASSSLAGGSSYEQYF; CDR3 DNA: TGTGCCAGCAGCTCTCTAGCGGGAGGTTCCTCCTACGAGCAGTACTTC
D gene: TRBD1; V gene: TRBV7-2; J gene: TRBJ1-1; clone size: many; CDR3 length: 15; CDR3 protein: CASSKTGGPNTEAFF; CDR3 DNA: TGTGCCAGCAGCAAGACAGGGGGACCGAACACTGAAGCTTTCTTT
D gene: -; V gene: TRBV6-5; J gene: TRBJ2-5; clone size: few; CDR3 length: 13; CDR3 protein: CASSYGFQETQYF; CDR3 DNA: TGTGCCAGCAGCTATGGATTCCAAGAGACCCAGTACTTC
D gene: -; V gene: TRBV6-1; J gene: TRBJ1-1; clone size: many; CDR3 length: 12; CDR3 protein: CASSVSPGEAFF; CDR3 DNA: TGTGCCAGCAGTGTGTCGCCAGGGGAAGCTTTCTTT
D gene: -; V gene: TRBV6-2/TRBV6-3; J gene: TRBJ2-4; clone size: -; CDR3 length: 16; CDR3 protein: CASSTPEWPAKNIQYF; CDR3 DNA: TGTGCCAGCAGCACCCCTGAATGGCCAGCCAAAAACATTCAGTACTTC
D gene: -; V gene: TRBV30; J gene: TRBJ1-1; clone size: many; CDR3 length: 13; CDR3 protein: CAWSPTENTEAFF; CDR3 DNA: TGTGCCTGGAGTCCCACAGAGAACACTGAAGCTTTCTTT
D gene: -; V gene: TRBV6-5; J gene: TRBJ2-7; clone size: many; CDR3 length: 14; CDR3 protein: CASSPVRGTYEQYF; CDR3 DNA: TGTGCCAGCAGCCCCGTAAGGGGGACCTACGAGCAGTACTTC
D gene: -; V gene: TRBV14; J gene: TRBJ2-2; clone size: -; CDR3 length: 13; CDR3 protein: CAITEENTGELFF; CDR3 DNA: TGTGCCATTACAGAGGAGAACACCGGGGAGCTGTTTTTT
D gene: TRBD2; V gene: TRBV7-2; J gene: TRBJ2-5; clone size: -; CDR3 length: 16; CDR3 protein: CASSTQTSGPQETQYF; CDR3 DNA: TGTGCCAGCAGCACCCAGACTAGCGGGCCACAAGAGACCCAGTACTTC
D gene: -; V gene: TRBV28; J gene: TRBJ1-3; clone size: many; CDR3 length: 14; CDR3 protein: CASSLPVVGNTIYF; CDR3 DNA: TGTGCCAGCAGTTTACCGGTGGTAGGAAACACCATATATTTT
D gene: -; V gene: TRBV9; J gene: TRBJ2-5; clone size: many; CDR3 length: 16; CDR3 protein: CASSPRIGVGRETQYF; CDR3 DNA: TGTGCCAGCAGCCCACGAATAGGGGTTGGGCGCGAGACCCAGTACTTC
D gene: TRBD2; V gene: TRBV29-1; J gene: TRBJ2-5; clone size: many; CDR3 length: 12; CDR3 protein: CSVGGRQETQYF; CDR3 DNA: TGCAGCGTTGGCGGGAGACAAGAGACCCAGTACTTC
D gene: -; V gene: TRBV7-3; J gene: TRBJ1-3; clone size: -; CDR3 length: 16; CDR3 protein: CASSPAGGWSGNTIYF; CDR3 DNA: TGTGCCAGCAGCCCCGCGGGGGGTTGGTCTGGAAACACCATATATTTT
D gene: -; V gene: TRBV12-3/TRBV12-4; J gene: TRBJ1-1; clone size: -; CDR3 length: 13; CDR3 protein: CASSTSMNTEAFF; CDR3 DNA: TGTGCCAGCAGTACAAGTATGAACACTGAAGCTTTCTTT
D gene: -; V gene: TRBV7-3; J gene: TRBJ1-2; clone size: many; CDR3 length: 13; CDR3 protein: CASSERGGYGYTF; CDR3 DNA: TGTGCCAGCAGCGAGAGGGGGGGGTATGGCTACACCTTC